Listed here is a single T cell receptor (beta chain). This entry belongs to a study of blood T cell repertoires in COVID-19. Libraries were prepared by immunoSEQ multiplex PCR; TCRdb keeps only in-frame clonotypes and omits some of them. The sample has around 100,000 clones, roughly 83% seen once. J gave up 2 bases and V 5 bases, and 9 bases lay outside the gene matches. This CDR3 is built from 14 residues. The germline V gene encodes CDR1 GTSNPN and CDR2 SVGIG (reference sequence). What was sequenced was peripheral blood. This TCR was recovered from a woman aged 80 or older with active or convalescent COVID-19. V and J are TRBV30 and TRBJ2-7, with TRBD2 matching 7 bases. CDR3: CAWSYPGTTYEQYF. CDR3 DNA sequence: TGTGCCTGGTCCTACCCAGGGACTACCTACGAGCAGTACTTC.